These T cell receptor beta chains were read from a single sample in a study of siplizumab effects on memory and regulatory T cells. Only in-frame clones appear in the TCRdb table, and some are missing; sequencing was by immunoSEQ multiplex PCR. The sample lists 100,000 or so clones; around 94% were seen once. The sample comprised non-Treg CD4+ T cells sorted from blood. Receptors were obtained from a human donor in good health. The CDR3 runs from the conserved cysteine through the conserved F or W. A D gene is named only where the DNA matches it firmly.

>TRBV5-1|TRBJ2-6|-
TGCGCCAGCAGCTTGGTCCGGACGGTTAACTCTGGGGCCAACGTCCTGACTTTC
CASSLVRTVNSGANVLTF
>TRBV7-9|TRBJ2-7|-
TGTGCCAGCAGCCCGTGGACAGGGAGGGACGAGCAGTACTTC
CASSPWTGRDEQYF
>TRBV7-9|TRBJ1-1|-
TGTGCCAGCAGCTCAGGGGAGAGGGGTGTCACTGAAGCTTTCTTT
CASSSGERGVTEAFF
>TRBV5-1|TRBJ1-2|-
TGCGCCAGCAGCTTGGAGGGTGCGGGAGTTCATGGCTACACCTTC
CASSLEGAGVHGYTF
>TRBV7-9|TRBJ2-2|TRBD1
TGTGCCAGCAGCTTAGCCCGGACAGGGGGTCACACCGGGGAGCTGTTTTTT
CASSLARTGGHTGELFF
>TRBV5-1|TRBJ1-5|-
TGCGCCAGCAGCTTAGGGGTCAATCAGCCCCAGCATTTT
CASSLGVNQPQHF
>TRBV11-2|TRBJ1-3|-
TGTGCCAGCAGCTTAGATACGATAAACACCATATATTTT
CASSLDTINTIYF
>TRBV5-4|TRBJ2-5|-
TGTGCCAGCAGCCGATCAAGGGGGGAGACCCAGTACTTC
CASSRSRGETQYF
>TRBV29-1|TRBJ2-7|-
TGCAGCGTAGGATCGCAGGGAACGGGTGAGCAGTACTTC
CSVGSQGTGEQYF
>TRBV15|TRBJ2-2|TRBD1
TGTGCCACCAGCAAATTCCGGGACAGCTCGAACACCGGGGAGCTGTTTTTT
CATSKFRDSSNTGELFF
>TRBV5-1|TRBJ1-4|-
TGCGCCAGCAGCTCCGCATACCCACTTGCAACTAATGAAAAACTGTTTTTT
CASSSAYPLATNEKLFF
>TRBV21-1|TRBJ2-3|-
TGTGCCAGCAGCAAGGCTGACTTTCGAGGGACAGATACGCAGTATTTT
CASSKADFRGTDTQYF
>TRBV20-1|TRBJ2-3|-
TGCAGTGCCCCCGGGCAGTATTTT
CSAPGQYF
>TRBV7-2|TRBJ1-1|-
TGTGCCAGCAGCTTTAAGACCGGGAACACTGAAGCTTTCTTT
CASSFKTGNTEAFF
>TRBV19|TRBJ2-5|TRBD1
TGTGCCAGTAGCAGACAGGGATGGGAGACCCAGTACTTC
CASSRQGWETQYF
>TRBV29-1|TRBJ2-5|TRBD1
TGCAGCGTTGGGGACAGGGAAGAGACCCAGTACTTC
CSVGDREETQYF
>TRBV18|TRBJ1-4|TRBD1
TGTGCCAGCTCATTCCGGGACAGGGGAAATGAAAAACTGTTTTTT
CASSFRDRGNEKLFF
>TRBV15|TRBJ1-3|-
TGTGCCACCAGCACAGGACAGACCGTCTCTGGAAACACCATATATTTT
CATSTGQTVSGNTIYF
>TRBV11-2|TRBJ1-1|-
TGTGCCAGCAGCACCAGACAGAACACTGAAGCTTTCTTT
CASSTRQNTEAFF
>TRBV11-2|TRBJ2-1|-
TGTGCCAGCAGCTTGAGGGGGTACAGGGAAATCTTC
CASSLRGYREIF
>TRBV5-1|TRBJ1-3|TRBD1
TGCGCCAGCAGCCCGACAGGGAGGCGTTACACCATATATTTT
CASSPTGRRYTIYF
>TRBV7-8|TRBJ2-5|TRBD1
TGTGCCAGCAGCCGGGACAGGGGAGAGACCCAGTACTTC
CASSRDRGETQYF
>TRBV5-1|TRBJ2-5|TRBD2
TGCGCCAGCAGCCCGGCCGCGGGCGGGGGCCAAGAGACCCAGTACTTC
CASSPAAGGGQETQYF
>TRBV2|TRBJ2-5|-
TGTGCCAGCAGTTCAGGGGTAGAGACCCAGTACTTC
CASSSGVETQYF